This TCR beta chain was identified during a study of T-cell memory formation after mild COVID-19 (dated by TCRdb to the early 2020s). Regarding the research as a whole: Most TCR sequence clusters were specific to one of the two donors. Longitudinal TCRalpha and TCRbeta repertoire sequencing tracked T-cell clones expanding and contracting after mild COVID-19 in two donors. Two young, previously healthy adult volunteers, one female and one male, were included in the cohort.

Sequencing was performed on an Illumina NovaSeq 6000. Using 5'RACE with constant-segment primers, TCRalpha and TCRbeta cDNA libraries were constructed, with sample barcodes and unique molecular identifiers added in the process. Trizol reagent was used to extract RNA from every sample. Library amplification was performed in two PCR steps, and a second sample barcode and Illumina TruSeq adapters were introduced in the second step. The libraries were sequenced on an Illumina NovaSeq using 2 x 150 bp paired-end reads. Per the authors' processing: The reads were demultiplexed and collapsed into UMI-guided consensus sequences using migec v1.2.7. Using mixcr v2.1.11, UMI consensuses were aligned to TRA and TRB V and J templates and then assembled into clonotypes. Clonotypes were classified as expanded or contracted when called significant by both edgeR and NoisET, with noise models trained on biological replicates. For edgeR calls, the cutoffs were a false discovery rate-adjusted p below 0.01 and a log2 fold-change threshold of 1. PCA with hierarchical clustering of max-normalized trajectories of the 1000 most abundant clonotypes was used as exploratory dynamics analysis. Separately sequenced CD4+ and CD8+ repertoires were used to assign a CD4 or CD8 phenotype to each responding clone. In-frame beta chains were kept once TCRdb had trimmed the public reads at Q25 with fastp and called clones with MiXCR. Rows are combined by CDR3 protein, so each entry shows the most common genes and DNA. For this entry, the V and J calls and clone size follow TCRdb and not the study's own pipeline. The sample table holds about 290,000 distinct CDR3 sequences, of which roughly 18% were seen once. The top ten clones comprise 20% to 25% of the sample.

For CDR1 and CDR2, the germline V gene lists SGHVS and FNYEAQ. For this chain, trimming is 8 bases at the V end and 0 bases at the J end, and the number of junction bases without a gene match is 1. From the cysteine up to the phenylalanine, the CDR3 has a length of 12 residues. Kept here is only the CDR3 DNA, which spans 36 bases and is read in frame from base 1. PBMCs were isolated by Ficoll-Paque density gradient centrifugation. Study-wide conclusions, independent of this receptor: Some responding clones were detected in pre-infection memory, which suggested that pre-existing cross-reactive memory T cells had joined the SARS-CoV-2 response. SARS-CoV-2 specificity was not confirmed for the second-wave clones peaking on day 37. From day 15 to 85, contracting clones showed balanced CD4/CD8 phenotypes, whereas a second wave of clones that expanded from day 15 to 37 leaned towards CD4+. Contracting CD4+ clones were located mainly in the CM and EM memory subsets, whereas CD8+ clones were found to be enriched in EMRA. Only a couple of mild cases were covered by the study, and larger cohorts that include severe cases with pre-infection samples were considered necessary.

This clonotype was observed a handful of times. Which antigen it targets is not known. Base-call qualities are not available, and no considerably larger clone is one nucleotide away. The sequenced sample was PBMCs or a T cell subset sorted from them (not recorded which). This TCR was sampled from a young man who had mild COVID-19 (a few samples of this study predate the infection). The sample titles of this study are shuffled in the database, so cell type and time point are left out; the donor was told from shared clones. The rearranged segments are TRBV7-6 and TRBJ2-7, and TRBD1 aligns with 7 junction nucleotides. The CDR3 has the sequence CASGDSSYEQYF. In nucleotide form, the sequence is TGTGCCAGCGGGGACAGCTCCTACGAGCAGTACTTC.